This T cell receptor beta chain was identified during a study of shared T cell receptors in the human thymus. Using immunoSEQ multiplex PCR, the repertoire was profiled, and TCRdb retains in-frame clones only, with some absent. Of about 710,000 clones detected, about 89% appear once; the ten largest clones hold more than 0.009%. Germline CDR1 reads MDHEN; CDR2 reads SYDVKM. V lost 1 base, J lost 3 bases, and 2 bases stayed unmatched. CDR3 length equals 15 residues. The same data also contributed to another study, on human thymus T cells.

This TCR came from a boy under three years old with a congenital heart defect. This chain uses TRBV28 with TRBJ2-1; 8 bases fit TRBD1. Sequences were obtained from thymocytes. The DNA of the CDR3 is TGTGCCAGCAGTTTATTACAGGGGGGCTACAATGAGCAGTTCTTC. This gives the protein CASSLLQGGYNEQFF.